This paragraph covers one T cell receptor (beta chain) sequence. This receptor's antigen is unknown. Within one base of it there is no much larger clone, and no base qualities were kept. According to the germline V gene (reference sequence), CDR1 reads PRHDT and CDR2 reads FYEKMQ. The germline V end is reduced by 7 bases and the J end by 6 bases; junction bases left unmatched: 12. The CDR3 spans 15 residues, from the cysteine through the phenylalanine. The DNA shown is the 45-base CDR3, in frame from base 1. The sample originates from a study of blood T cell repertoires in COVID-19 (dated by TCRdb to 2018 to 2021). For the wider study: Samples covering the acute and convalescent phases of COVID-19 were provided by collaborators in the United States, Italy and Spain. The material from the prospective study consisted of cDNA or gDNA derived from T cells, B-cell-depleted T cells, or PBMCs. Deeply sampled blood TCRbeta repertoires from subjects exposed to, actively infected with, or recovered from COVID-19 were included in the dataset. The repertoires were made available in a free public database intended to serve as a resource for research on the immune response to SARS-CoV-2. Samples were obtained from the ongoing ImmuneRACE study (first 160 participants) and from 950 to 1,500 subjects provided by 6 global collaborators. The sample metadata nearly always contained a de-identified subject ID, COVID-19 status, age in years and sex. Where available, HLA class I and class II types were taken from metadata supplied by the sample provider and were not determined by assay-based typing.

Study-wide conclusions, independent of this receptor: The amount of clinical and demographic metadata varied by source and participant and was provided uncurated.

Participants in the prospective study were enrolled through a virtual design, were aged roughly 18 to 100 years, and lived in under 25 United States geographic areas. Cohort assignment in the prospective study relied on participant-reported clinical history from a screening survey and a study questionnaire. Recovered participants in ImmuneRACE Cohort 3 were defined as having two consecutive negative NP/OP PCR tests, clearance from a healthcare professional, or resolution of symptoms. Each participant in the prospective study had whole blood, serum and a nasopharyngeal or oropharyngeal swab collected by mobile phlebotomists. Over a roughly 2-month period, participants in the prospective study had the option of providing additional blood draws and questionnaires. Before DNA extraction, prospective study blood samples were shipped either frozen or at room temperature. TCRbeta CDR3 regions were amplified from genomic DNA using the immunoSEQ Assay, a bias-controlled multiplex PCR. From the authors' description of their analysis: Nucleated cell counts per sample were estimated from amplification of reference gene primers within the assay. To quantify the absolute abundance of each unique TCRbeta CDR3 rearrangement, sequence reads were collapsed and filtered. For each sample, productive Simpson clonality was calculated by taking the square root of Simpson's diversity index across productive rearrangements. TCRdb stores this immuneACCESS table with in-frame sequences only. Part of the clones is absent; in the studies checked, under half of the shortfall reflects unresolved V genes, and no reason is known for the rest. V, J and clone size are taken as reported in that table, and D and trimming were inferred from the DNA itself. This sample gives about 300,000 clones in total; approximately 84% of them show up just once. The biggest ten clones account for about 10% of the sample.

The source material was PBMCs or T cells enriched from blood (not recorded which). This receptor was obtained from a woman under 30 who had recovered from COVID-19. The sequence links TRBV13 to TRBJ2-5, with 9 middle bases fitting TRBD2. The DNA reads TGTGCCAGCATGGTTGGCGGGGGGGCCGTAAAGACCCAGTACTTC. The translation is CASMVGGGAVKTQYF.